This T cell receptor beta chain was profiled in a study of shared clonotypes between healthy human individuals. With regard to this clone: Its antigen is as yet unknown.

TCRdb keeps only in-frame clones here, not all; method: immunoSEQ multiplex PCR. This sample has around 180,000 clones; approximately 95% occur once, and the top ten carry roughly 0.07%. Points from the study as a whole: Naive subsets usually exceeded memory subsets in estimated richness. Owing to a small donor count, the genetic and exposure-history diversity represented was limited. Sequencing depth was a factor that was expected to affect clonotype sharing among donors.

The sequence was obtained from a woman in her 30s in good health. Input material: naive CD4+ T cells sorted from blood. Subset specified: CD45RA+ positively selected.

The CDR3 sequence is CAISESVGQPQHF. CDR3 nucleotides: TGTGCCATCAGTGAGTCTGTGGGTCAGCCCCAGCATTTT. V usage is TRBV10-3 and J usage is TRBJ1-5; D remains ambiguous. Germline V gene data show CDR1 as ENHRY and CDR2 as SYGVKD. CDR3 length equals 13 residues. The ends were cut back, 0 bases at V and 6 bases at J, with 6 bases in the middle.